The rows below give T cell receptor beta chains drawn from one sample of a study of blood T cell repertoires in COVID-19. Only in-frame clones appear in the TCRdb table, and some are missing; sequencing was by immunoSEQ multiplex PCR. The sample comprises under 250,000 clones, roughly 84% of which are singletons, and 3% to 4.5% rests with the top ten. The sequencing input was peripheral blood. The source is an elderly woman with acute or convalescent COVID-19. The CDR3 runs from the conserved cysteine through the conserved F or W. D genes are given only for firm matches. Only part of the rows carry a size: once, few, many, or a class if the clone is expanded.

v_gene	d_gene	abundance	j_gene	CDR3aa	CDR3nt
TRBV18	TRBD2	-	TRBJ2-7	CASSPLAGGPSYEQYF	TGTGCCAGCTCACCTCTAGCGGGGGGCCCCTCCTACGAGCAGTACTTC
TRBV18	TRBD1	-	TRBJ1-1	CASSPKSGTGNTEAFF	TGTGCCAGCTCACCGAAGTCCGGGACAGGGAACACTGAAGCTTTCTTT
TRBV9	-	few	TRBJ1-3	CASSAGTQGNTIYF	TGTGCCAGCAGCGCTGGGACTCAAGGAAACACCATATATTTT
TRBV2	TRBD1	-	TRBJ1-6	CASSPQGVGPLHF	TGTGCCAGCAGTCCACAGGGGGTGGGGCCCCTCCACTTT
TRBV6-5	TRBD1	-	TRBJ1-2	CASSPTGEGYGYTF	TGTGCCAGCAGTCCGACAGGGGAGGGATATGGCTACACCTTC
TRBV5-1	TRBD1	-	TRBJ1-2	CASSPGGDRVPSGYTF	TGCGCCAGCAGCCCCGGGGGGGACAGGGTACCGTCCGGCTACACCTTC
TRBV25-1	TRBD1	-	TRBJ1-1	CASSQTGGGTEAFF	TGTGCCAGCAGCCAGACAGGGGGTGGCACTGAAGCTTTCTTT
TRBV10-3	TRBD1	-	TRBJ2-2	CAISAGGRTGELFF	TGTGCCATCAGTGCAGGGGGAAGGACCGGGGAGCTGTTTTTT
TRBV25-1	-	-	TRBJ1-1	CASRRDTEAFF	TGTGCCAGCAGGCGGGACACTGAAGCTTTCTTT
TRBV3-1/TRBV3-2	TRBD1	-	TRBJ1-4	CASSLKRWDRNEKLFF	TGTGCCAGCAGCCTTAAAAGGTGGGACAGAAATGAAAAACTGTTTTTT
TRBV29-1	-	few	TRBJ1-2	CSVETGKGHTF	TGCAGCGTTGAAACAGGGAAGGGTCACACCTTC
TRBV9	-	-	TRBJ2-5	CASSTHPGSTQYF	TGTGCCAGCAGCACCCACCCGGGATCGACCCAGTACTTC
TRBV4-2	TRBD2	-	TRBJ2-5	CASSRGTRDQETQYF	TGTGCCAGCAGCCGCGGGACTAGGGACCAAGAGACCCAGTACTTC
TRBV12-3/TRBV12-4	-	-	TRBJ2-2	CASSLQVGELFF	TGTGCCAGCAGTTTGCAGGTCGGGGAGCTGTTTTTT
TRBV2	TRBD1	-	TRBJ1-4	CASTESRTGGEKLFF	TGTGCCAGCACCGAATCTAGGACAGGCGGTGAAAAACTGTTTTTT
TRBV29-1	TRBD2	-	TRBJ2-3	CSHGGYTDTQYF	TGCAGCCACGGGGGGTACACAGATACGCAGTATTTT
TRBV6-5	-	-	TRBJ1-4	CASSSGLPNEKLFF	TGTGCCAGCAGTTCTGGCCTTCCAAATGAAAAACTGTTTTTT
TRBV2	TRBD1	-	TRBJ2-7	CASRLGTGGLYEQYF	TGTGCCAGCAGGCTAGGGACAGGGGGCCTCTACGAGCAGTACTTC
TRBV5-4	-	-	TRBJ1-4	CASSRSGLEDEKLFF	TGTGCCAGCAGCCGGTCGGGACTAGAAGATGAAAAACTGTTTTTT
TRBV10-3	-	once	TRBJ2-2	CAISESGGLNTGELFF	TGTGCCATCAGTGAGTCAGGAGGGTTGAACACCGGGGAGCTGTTTTTT
TRBV24-1	TRBD2	-	TRBJ2-3	CATSDPLTSGGPEGTDTQYF	TGTGCCACCAGTGACCCATTGACTAGCGGGGGCCCGGAGGGCACAGATACGCAGTATTTT